Listed below are T cell receptor beta chains from one sample, sequenced in a study of CD8 T cells in Susac syndrome. A single record per CDR3 protein comes from TCRdb applying MiXCR to the immunoSEQ multiplex PCR reads. The top ten clones hold about 0.091% of a sample with about 210,000 distinct CDR3 sequences, around 96% of them seen once. Sample: CD4+ T cells from PBMCs. These receptors were obtained from a human donor with multiple sclerosis. Each CDR3 is given with its conserved first and last residue. Each record gives: V gene, D gene, J gene, clone size, CDR3 DNA, CDR3 protein. The D gene is left open where the match is weak. Where a row states a size, it is once, few, many or the class of an expanded clone; other rows omit it.

v_gene: TRBV3-1
d_gene: NA
j_gene: TRBJ1-1
abundance: NA
CDR3nt: TGTGCCAGCAGCCAGAGTCAGGCTCTTGACACTGAAGCTTTCTTT
CDR3aa: CASSQSQALDTEAFF

v_gene: TRBV30
d_gene: NA
j_gene: TRBJ1-2
abundance: NA
CDR3nt: TGTGCCTGGAGCGCTAACTATGGCTACACCTTC
CDR3aa: CAWSANYGYTF

v_gene: TRBV29-1
d_gene: NA
j_gene: TRBJ1-1
abundance: NA
CDR3nt: TGCAGCGTTGCCCCGATGACAGGTTGGGCGAACACTGAAGCTTTCTTT
CDR3aa: CSVAPMTGWANTEAFF

v_gene: TRBV7-9
d_gene: NA
j_gene: TRBJ2-1
abundance: once
CDR3nt: TGTGCCAGCAGCTTAATAAGGAGCAATGAGCAGTTCTTC
CDR3aa: CASSLIRSNEQFF

v_gene: TRBV2
d_gene: TRBD1
j_gene: TRBJ2-5
abundance: NA
CDR3nt: TGTGCCAGCGCCCGGGACAGGGGACAAGAGACCCAGTACTTC
CDR3aa: CASARDRGQETQYF

v_gene: TRBV30
d_gene: NA
j_gene: TRBJ2-6
abundance: NA
CDR3nt: TGTGCCTGGAGCGTAGGGACGTACCACTCTGGGGCCAACGTCCTGACTTTC
CDR3aa: CAWSVGTYHSGANVLTF

v_gene: TRBV29-1
d_gene: NA
j_gene: TRBJ2-1
abundance: NA
CDR3nt: TGCAGCGCTTTTTACCCCAGGGGGAGGAATGAGCAGTTCTTC
CDR3aa: CSAFYPRGRNEQFF

v_gene: TRBV24-1
d_gene: TRBD1
j_gene: TRBJ1-2
abundance: NA
CDR3nt: TGTGCCACCAGTGATTCATCACAGGGGGAAGAAGGCTACACCTTC
CDR3aa: CATSDSSQGEEGYTF

v_gene: TRBV5-1
d_gene: NA
j_gene: TRBJ1-2
abundance: NA
CDR3nt: TGCGCCAGCAGCTTGGACAGGGTGAGCTATGGCTACACCTTC
CDR3aa: CASSLDRVSYGYTF

v_gene: TRBV29-1
d_gene: NA
j_gene: TRBJ1-1
abundance: NA
CDR3nt: TGCAGCGTTGCAGTGAACACTGAAGCTTTCTTT
CDR3aa: CSVAVNTEAFF

v_gene: TRBV12-3/TRBV12-4
d_gene: TRBD2
j_gene: TRBJ2-5
abundance: NA
CDR3nt: TGTGCCAGCAGTTTTTATCGACTAGCGGGAGATTCGTACCAAGAGACCCAGTACTTC
CDR3aa: CASSFYRLAGDSYQETQYF

v_gene: TRBV20-1
d_gene: TRBD2
j_gene: TRBJ2-7
abundance: once
CDR3nt: TGCAGTGCTAGAGGCGTACTAGCGGCGTACGAGCAGTACTTC
CDR3aa: CSARGVLAAYEQYF

v_gene: TRBV20-1
d_gene: NA
j_gene: TRBJ2-3
abundance: NA
CDR3nt: TGCAGTGCTAACTCCCCAGATACGCAGTATTTT
CDR3aa: CSANSPDTQYF

v_gene: TRBV6-5
d_gene: TRBD1
j_gene: TRBJ1-2
abundance: NA
CDR3nt: TGTGCCAGCAGCCGACAGGGGGTTAATGGCTACACCTTC
CDR3aa: CASSRQGVNGYTF

v_gene: TRBV28
d_gene: TRBD2
j_gene: TRBJ2-7
abundance: NA
CDR3nt: TGTGCCATCACTTTAGCGGGAGGGCGGGACGAGCAGTACTTC
CDR3aa: CAITLAGGRDEQYF

v_gene: TRBV7-9
d_gene: TRBD2
j_gene: TRBJ2-3
abundance: NA
CDR3nt: TGTGCCGGGGGACTAGCGGGAGGCAATACGCAGTATTTT
CDR3aa: CAGGLAGGNTQYF

v_gene: TRBV3-1
d_gene: NA
j_gene: TRBJ2-4
abundance: NA
CDR3nt: TGTGCCAGCAGCCAAGGCGAGCTAGCCAAAAACATTCAGTACTTC
CDR3aa: CASSQGELAKNIQYF

v_gene: TRBV25-1
d_gene: NA
j_gene: TRBJ1-1
abundance: NA
CDR3nt: TGTGCCAGCAGGACCCTGGGAGGGAACACTGAAGCTTTCTTT
CDR3aa: CASRTLGGNTEAFF

v_gene: TRBV9
d_gene: NA
j_gene: TRBJ1-5
abundance: NA
CDR3nt: TGTGCCAGCAGCGTAGATTCAGGTCAGCCCCAGCATTTT
CDR3aa: CASSVDSGQPQHF

v_gene: TRBV12-3/TRBV12-4
d_gene: TRBD2
j_gene: TRBJ2-7
abundance: few
CDR3nt: TGTGCCAGCAGTTTAGGACTAGCTACCTACGAGCAGTACTTC
CDR3aa: CASSLGLATYEQYF

v_gene: TRBV24-1
d_gene: NA
j_gene: TRBJ2-1
abundance: NA
CDR3nt: TGTGCCACCAGTCCGGAGCCTGGGAGCGGCGATGAGCAGTTCTTC
CDR3aa: CATSPEPGSGDEQFF

v_gene: TRBV20-1
d_gene: TRBD1
j_gene: TRBJ1-5
abundance: NA
CDR3nt: TGCAGTGCCATCGGGACAGGGGGAATCAATCAGCCCCAGCATTTT
CDR3aa: CSAIGTGGINQPQHF

v_gene: TRBV3-1
d_gene: NA
j_gene: TRBJ1-2
abundance: NA
CDR3nt: TGTGCCAGCAGCCATCGGACGATGGGCTATGGCTACACCTTC
CDR3aa: CASSHRTMGYGYTF

v_gene: TRBV28
d_gene: NA
j_gene: TRBJ2-7
abundance: NA
CDR3nt: TGTGCCAGCAGTACTAAGTACGAGCAGTACTTC
CDR3aa: CASSTKYEQYF

v_gene: TRBV25-1
d_gene: NA
j_gene: TRBJ1-2
abundance: NA
CDR3nt: TGTGCCAGCAGCCAATTAGGGGGGGGTTATGGCTACACCTTC
CDR3aa: CASSQLGGGYGYTF

v_gene: TRBV7-3
d_gene: NA
j_gene: TRBJ2-7
abundance: NA
CDR3nt: TGTGCCAGCAGCTCGGACAAGGGCTACGAGCAGTACTTC
CDR3aa: CASSSDKGYEQYF

v_gene: TRBV6-1
d_gene: NA
j_gene: TRBJ2-6
abundance: NA
CDR3nt: TGTGCCAGCAGTGATCGACGGGGCTCTGGGGCCAACGTCCTGACTTTC
CDR3aa: CASSDRRGSGANVLTF

v_gene: TRBV3-1
d_gene: TRBD2
j_gene: TRBJ2-1
abundance: NA
CDR3nt: TGTGCCAGCACCCAAGAGACTAGCGCCTATGGGGAGCAGTTCTTC
CDR3aa: CASTQETSAYGEQFF

v_gene: TRBV27
d_gene: NA
j_gene: TRBJ2-7
abundance: NA
CDR3nt: TGTGCCAGCAGCAAATCTACCACCTACGAGCAGTACTTC
CDR3aa: CASSKSTTYEQYF

v_gene: TRBV5-1
d_gene: NA
j_gene: TRBJ1-1
abundance: NA
CDR3nt: TGCGCCAGCAGCTTCGGGGGAGGGGAGACTGAAGCTTTCTTT
CDR3aa: CASSFGGGETEAFF

v_gene: TRBV7-2
d_gene: TRBD1
j_gene: TRBJ2-2
abundance: NA
CDR3nt: TGTGCCAGCAGACCTCTACAGGGGGCGGTCGGGGAGCTGTTTTTT
CDR3aa: CASRPLQGAVGELFF

v_gene: TRBV15
d_gene: NA
j_gene: TRBJ2-2
abundance: NA
CDR3nt: TGTGCCACCAGCAGACAGGGCGGCGGGGCCGGGGAGCTGTTTTTT
CDR3aa: CATSRQGGGAGELFF

v_gene: TRBV7-9
d_gene: NA
j_gene: TRBJ2-1
abundance: NA
CDR3nt: TGTGCCAGCAGCTTATGGGGGACTGCAGTCTACAATGAGCAGTTCTTC
CDR3aa: CASSLWGTAVYNEQFF

v_gene: TRBV29-1
d_gene: NA
j_gene: TRBJ1-1
abundance: once
CDR3nt: TGCAGCACCACCCGGGTGGGAGGCCAGGCTTTCTTT
CDR3aa: CSTTRVGGQAFF

v_gene: TRBV18
d_gene: TRBD1
j_gene: TRBJ1-5
abundance: NA
CDR3nt: TGTGCCAGCTCCCCGGGACAGGGGAATCAGCCCCAGCATTTT
CDR3aa: CASSPGQGNQPQHF

v_gene: TRBV24-1
d_gene: TRBD1
j_gene: TRBJ2-1
abundance: NA
CDR3nt: TGTGCCACCAGTGATCCGGGACAGGTGCAGTTCTTC
CDR3aa: CATSDPGQVQFF

v_gene: TRBV29-1
d_gene: NA
j_gene: TRBJ1-1
abundance: NA
CDR3nt: TGCAGCGTTGATTCGGGGCAGGGTAAGAGGACTGAAGCTTTCTTT
CDR3aa: CSVDSGQGKRTEAFF

v_gene: TRBV9
d_gene: NA
j_gene: TRBJ2-3
abundance: NA
CDR3nt: TGTGCCAGCAGCGTACGAACGGGAGTCGCAGATACGCAGTATTTT
CDR3aa: CASSVRTGVADTQYF

v_gene: TRBV15
d_gene: NA
j_gene: TRBJ1-1
abundance: NA
CDR3nt: TGTGCCACCAGCATTGGACGGGTTAAGATGGCCCCTGAAGCTTTCTTT
CDR3aa: CATSIGRVKMAPEAFF

v_gene: TRBV3-1
d_gene: NA
j_gene: TRBJ2-7
abundance: NA
CDR3nt: TGTGCCAGCAGCCAATGGGGCGTCTACGAGCAGTACTTC
CDR3aa: CASSQWGVYEQYF

v_gene: TRBV6-2/TRBV6-3
d_gene: TRBD2
j_gene: TRBJ2-1
abundance: NA
CDR3nt: TGTGCCAGCAGTCGACGACTAGCGGGAACCTACAATGAGCAGTTCTTC
CDR3aa: CASSRRLAGTYNEQFF

v_gene: TRBV15
d_gene: NA
j_gene: TRBJ1-2
abundance: NA
CDR3nt: TGTGCCACCAGCAGAGATGGAGTTACTAACTATGGCTACACCTTC
CDR3aa: CATSRDGVTNYGYTF

v_gene: TRBV3-1
d_gene: TRBD2
j_gene: TRBJ2-7
abundance: NA
CDR3nt: TGTGCCAGCAGCTCACGCCTCGGACTAGCGGGAGCGTACGAGCAGTACTTC
CDR3aa: CASSSRLGLAGAYEQYF

v_gene: TRBV19
d_gene: TRBD1
j_gene: TRBJ1-1
abundance: NA
CDR3nt: TGTGCCAGTAGTACGCAGGGGGAAGTTAGAACTGAAGCTTTCTTT
CDR3aa: CASSTQGEVRTEAFF

v_gene: TRBV5-1
d_gene: TRBD1
j_gene: TRBJ2-5
abundance: NA
CDR3nt: TGCGCCAGCAGAAGCGGACAGGGACTCGGGTCCCAGTACTTC
CDR3aa: CASRSGQGLGSQYF

v_gene: TRBV27
d_gene: TRBD2
j_gene: TRBJ2-7
abundance: NA
CDR3nt: TGTGCCAGCAGTCTGACTAGCGGGGGGGCCTCCGAGCAGTACTTC
CDR3aa: CASSLTSGGASEQYF

v_gene: TRBV20-1
d_gene: NA
j_gene: TRBJ1-2
abundance: NA
CDR3nt: TGCAGTCCCCGGGTGGGGGCCCTCTATGGCTACACCTTC
CDR3aa: CSPRVGALYGYTF

v_gene: TRBV3-1
d_gene: NA
j_gene: TRBJ2-7
abundance: NA
CDR3nt: TGTGCCAGCAGCCTCCAGGGTAGACTACCTAAATACGAGCAGTACTTC
CDR3aa: CASSLQGRLPKYEQYF

v_gene: TRBV30
d_gene: TRBD1
j_gene: TRBJ2-4
abundance: NA
CDR3nt: TGTGCCTGGACCACAGGGGGCCGAGAAAACATTCAGTACTTC
CDR3aa: CAWTTGGRENIQYF

v_gene: TRBV20-1
d_gene: TRBD1
j_gene: TRBJ1-1
abundance: NA
CDR3nt: TGCAGTGCTAGAGCCGGGACAGGCTGGACTGAAGCTTTCTTT
CDR3aa: CSARAGTGWTEAFF

v_gene: TRBV4-2
d_gene: TRBD1
j_gene: TRBJ1-2
abundance: NA
CDR3nt: TGTGCCAGCAGCACACAGGGGCGGAGTGGCTACACCTTC
CDR3aa: CASSTQGRSGYTF